Listed below are T cell receptor beta chains from one sample, sequenced in a study of T-cell reconstitution after alpha-beta-depleted transplantation in children. TCRdb called the PCR reads again in MiXCR, with one record for every CDR3 protein. The sample contains hundreds of thousands of distinct CDR3 sequences, roughly 13% of which appear only once. The material was PBMCs, obtained before TCRalphabeta/CD19-depleted stem cell transplant. These receptors originate from a girl aged 2-10 years with congenital amegakaryocytic thrombocytopenia, due to receive a stem cell transplant. CDR3s include the opening cysteine and the closing phenylalanine or tryptophan. Fields, in order: V gene, D gene, J gene, clone size, CDR3 DNA, CDR3 protein. The D gene is left open where the match is weak. A clone size is listed for some rows: how often the clone was seen (once, few, many), or a class if it is expanded.

TRBV20-1	TRBD2	TRBJ2-7	.	TGCAGTGCTAGGGGGGAAGCGGGAGGCACCTACGAGCAGTACTTC	CSARGEAGGTYEQYF
TRBV6-1	TRBD2	TRBJ2-5	.	TGTGCCAGCAAGGGCACAAAGCAGGGACTAGGGTTATTCGGAGAGACCCAGTACTTC	CASKGTKQGLGLFGETQYF
TRBV7-6	.	TRBJ1-6	.	TGTGCCAGCAGCTCGACGGGGGTTTATTCACCCCTCCACTTT	CASSSTGVYSPLHF
TRBV20-1	TRBD1	TRBJ2-7	many	TGCAGTGCTCCCGTCGGGACAGGGGGGGGATACGAGCAGTACTTC	CSAPVGTGGGYEQYF
TRBV6-5	.	TRBJ2-7	few	TGTGCCAGCAGTTACTCGACAAGCGGGCGCTACGAGCAGTACTTC	CASSYSTSGRYEQYF
TRBV29-1	TRBD1	TRBJ2-4	many	TGCAGCGCAACCGGGACAGGGGGCCTAAACATTCAGTACTTC	CSATGTGGLNIQYF
TRBV27	.	TRBJ2-1	.	TGTGCCAGCCCCTACGGTGAGCAGTTCTTC	CASPYGEQFF
TRBV7-8	.	TRBJ1-1	.	TGTGCCAGCAGCTTGGGACGGATATTGAACACTGCAGCTTTCTTT	CASSLGRILNTAAFF
TRBV7-6	.	TRBJ2-1	many	TGTGCCAGCGGCCCTAGCGTCTCCTACAATGAGCAGTTCTTC	CASGPSVSYNEQFF
TRBV10-1	.	TRBJ2-7	few	TGCGCCAGCAGTGAACAGTTGGGGGGTTTCGACGAGCAGTACTTC	CASSEQLGGFDEQYF
TRBV3-1	.	TRBJ1-5	.	TGTGCCAGCAGCCGGCCAGGGGTGAGTCAGCCCCAGCATTTT	CASSRPGVSQPQHF
TRBV3-1	TRBD2	TRBJ2-1	many	TGTGCCAGCAGCCAAGATTGGGGGACTAGCGTATCCAATGAGCAGTTCTTC	CASSQDWGTSVSNEQFF
TRBV5-1	TRBD2	TRBJ2-1	many	TGCGCCAGCACGGGACTAGCAATCAATGAGCAGTTCTTC	CASTGLAINEQFF
TRBV5-6	.	TRBJ2-7	many	TGTGCCAGCAGCGGGTTAGGCGGGTTCTACGAGCAGTACTTC	CASSGLGGFYEQYF
TRBV20-1	TRBD1	TRBJ1-2	many	TGCAGTGCTAGAGCCGGGACAGGGGGTGTCTACACCTTC	CSARAGTGGVYTF
TRBV7-8	TRBD2	TRBJ2-3	few	TGTGCCGGGGCAGCGGGAGATCTCACAGATACGCAGTATTTT	CAGAAGDLTDTQYF
TRBV12-3/TRBV12-4	.	TRBJ2-3	.	TGTGCCAGCACCGCGAGCGGGAGCACAGATACGCAGTATTTT	CASTASGSTDTQYF
TRBV5-1	TRBD1	TRBJ1-1	many	TGCGCCAGCAGCTCGCTACGGGACAGACTAGATATGAACACTGAAGCTTTCTTT	CASSSLRDRLDMNTEAFF
TRBV5-5	.	TRBJ1-6	many	TGTGCCAGCAGCTCACCAGGTTTCCACTCACCCCTCCACTTT	CASSSPGFHSPLHF
TRBV7-9	.	TRBJ1-3	.	TGTGCCAGCAGCCGCCGGACAGAAGGAAACACCATATATTTT	CASSRRTEGNTIYF
TRBV29-1	.	TRBJ2-1	few	TGCAGCGTTGAAATCAACAATGAGCAGTTCTTC	CSVEINNEQFF
TRBV6-1	.	TRBJ2-5	few	TGTGCCAGCAGTGTCCTTCGCGGAGGGGAGACCCAGTACTTC	CASSVLRGGETQYF
TRBV20-1	.	TRBJ2-6	many	TGCAGTGCTAGAGATCTATCCGGGGCCAACGTCCTGACTTTC	CSARDLSGANVLTF
TRBV7-9	.	TRBJ2-7	.	TGTGCCAGCAGCTTCAACGTGGGGGCAGGGTCTTACGAGCAGTACTTC	CASSFNVGAGSYEQYF
TRBV11-1	TRBD2	TRBJ2-4	.	TGTGCCAGCAGCTTCCTACCTAGCGGGACAGCCAAAAACATTCAGTACTTC	CASSFLPSGTAKNIQYF
TRBV5-1	TRBD2	TRBJ2-1	many	TGCGCCAGCAGCTTGCGTACGGGACTAGCCTACAATGAGCAGTTCTTC	CASSLRTGLAYNEQFF
TRBV29-1	.	TRBJ2-7	many	TGCAGCGTTGAAGGCTTTGGGGGAAAGAACGAGCAGTACTTC	CSVEGFGGKNEQYF
TRBV9	TRBD1	TRBJ1-5	.	TGTGCCAGCAGCGAGGGGACAGGTAATCAGCCCCAGCATTTT	CASSEGTGNQPQHF
TRBV12-3/TRBV12-4	.	TRBJ2-5	many	TGTGCCAGCAGTCTTGGCGAGCAAGAGACCCAGTACTTC	CASSLGEQETQYF
TRBV15	.	TRBJ2-3	many	TGTGCCACCAGCAGAGGTGAACTTGATACGCAGTATTTT	CATSRGELDTQYF